This T cell receptor (beta chain) comes out of a study of shared clonotypes between healthy human individuals. Study as a whole: CD4 naive and memory got three plates each, CD8 naive two, CD8 memory one.

Naive CD8 isolation took CD45RO-negative cells positively selected for CCR7 and excluded terminally differentiated effector memory CD45RA+ cells. With 5 bases removed from V and 3 bases from J, the gap between germline ends came to 13 bases. The CDR3 spans 14 residues. CDR1 is MNHNY and CDR2 is SVGAGI in the germline V gene (reference sequence). The data were produced by immunoSEQ multiplex PCR, yet TCRdb's version contains in-frame clones alone and is incomplete. The table shows about 580,000 clones, with nearly 98% occurring only once. Sequencing used naive CD8+ T cells sorted from blood. The receptor was isolated from a man younger than 45 in good health. The chain combines TRBV6-6 with TRBJ2-5, with D uncertain. The CDR3 region has the DNA TGTGCCAGCAGTCAAACGTCAGATGAAGAGACCCAGTACTTC. Translated: CASSQTSDEETQYF.